This TCR beta chain emerged from a study of T cells in Graves' hyperthyroidism and ophthalmopathy. Across the whole study: Peripheral blood draws took place at initial diagnosis, ahead of any treatment.

Germline V gene data show CDR1 as KGHSH and CDR2 as LQKENI. Trimming removed 4 bases from V and 0 bases from J; junction bases left unmatched: 2. This CDR3 contains 16 residues. Amplification of TCR beta CDR3 regions was performed using RNA transcripts as template. The TCR CDR3 first-round RT-PCR relied on the HTBI primer set. A single record per CDR3 protein comes from TCRdb applying MiXCR to the multiplex PCR reads. Counted here are under 350,000 distinct CDR3 sequences, 12% to 15% occurring once; the ten biggest clones make up 30% to 35%. The chain employs TRBV18 and TRBJ2-1, with 11 bases identical to TRBD2. This TCR derives from a woman in her 40s with Graves' ophthalmopathy. Sequenced input: blood. The CDR3 here is CASSHGLAGSYNEQFF. In DNA form, the CDR3 reads TGTGCCAGCTCACACGGACTAGCGGGCTCCTACAATGAGCAGTTCTTC.